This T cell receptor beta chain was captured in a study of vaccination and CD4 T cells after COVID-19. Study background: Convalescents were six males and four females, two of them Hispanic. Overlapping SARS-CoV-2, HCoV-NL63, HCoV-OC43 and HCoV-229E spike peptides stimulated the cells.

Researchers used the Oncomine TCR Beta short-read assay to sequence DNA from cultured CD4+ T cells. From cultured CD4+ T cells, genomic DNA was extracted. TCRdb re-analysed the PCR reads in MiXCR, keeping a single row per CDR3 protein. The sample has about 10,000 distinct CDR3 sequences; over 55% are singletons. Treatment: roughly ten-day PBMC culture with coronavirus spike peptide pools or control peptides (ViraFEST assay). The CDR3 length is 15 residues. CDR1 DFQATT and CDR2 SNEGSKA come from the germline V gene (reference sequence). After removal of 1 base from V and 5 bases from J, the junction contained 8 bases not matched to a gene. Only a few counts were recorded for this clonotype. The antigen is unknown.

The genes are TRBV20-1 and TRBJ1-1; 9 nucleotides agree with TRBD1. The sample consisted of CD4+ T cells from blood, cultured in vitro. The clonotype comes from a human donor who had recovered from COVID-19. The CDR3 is CSARGTGGAWTEAFF. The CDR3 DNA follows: TGCAGTGCTAGAGGAACAGGGGGCGCTTGGACTGAAGCTTTCTTT.